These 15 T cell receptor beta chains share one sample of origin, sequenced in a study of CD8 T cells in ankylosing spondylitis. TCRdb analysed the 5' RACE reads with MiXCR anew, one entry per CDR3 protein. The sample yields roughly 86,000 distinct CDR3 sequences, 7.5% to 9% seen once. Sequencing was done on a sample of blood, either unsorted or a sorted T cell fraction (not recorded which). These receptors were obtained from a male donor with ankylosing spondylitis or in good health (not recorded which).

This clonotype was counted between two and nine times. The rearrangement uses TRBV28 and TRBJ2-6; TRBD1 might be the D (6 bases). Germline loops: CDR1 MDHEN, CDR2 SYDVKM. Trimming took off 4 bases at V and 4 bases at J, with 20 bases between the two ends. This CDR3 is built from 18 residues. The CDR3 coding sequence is TGTGCCAGCAGTTCTACTGCGGAAGGGGGTTCCGGGGCCAACGTCCTGACTTTC. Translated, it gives CASSSTAEGGSGANVLTF.

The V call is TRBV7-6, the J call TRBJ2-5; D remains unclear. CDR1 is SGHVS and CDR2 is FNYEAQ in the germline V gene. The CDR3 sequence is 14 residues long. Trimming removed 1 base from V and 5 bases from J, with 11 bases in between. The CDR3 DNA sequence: TGTGCCAGCAGCTTAGGGTTTGGTCGGGAGACCCAGTACTTC. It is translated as CASSLGFGRETQYF. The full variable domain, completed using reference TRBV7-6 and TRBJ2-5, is GAGVSQSPRYKVTKRGQDVALRCDPISGHVSLYWYRQALGQGPEFLTYFNYEAQQDKSGLPNDRFSAERPEGSISTLTIQRTEQRDSAMYRCASSLGFGRETQYFGPGTRLLVL.

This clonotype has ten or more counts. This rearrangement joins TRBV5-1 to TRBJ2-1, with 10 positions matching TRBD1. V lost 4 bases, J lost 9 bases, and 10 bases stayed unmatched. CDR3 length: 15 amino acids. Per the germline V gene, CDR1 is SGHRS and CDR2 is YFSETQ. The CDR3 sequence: CASSGPGQGSAEQFF. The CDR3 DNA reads TGCGCCAGCAGCGGACCGGGACAGGGGTCAGCTGAGCAGTTCTTC.

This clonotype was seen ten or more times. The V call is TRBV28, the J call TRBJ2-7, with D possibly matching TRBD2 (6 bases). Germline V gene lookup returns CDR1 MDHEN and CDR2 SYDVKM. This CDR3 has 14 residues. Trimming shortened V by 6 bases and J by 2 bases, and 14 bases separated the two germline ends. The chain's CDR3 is CASRIFSGTYEQYF. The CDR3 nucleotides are TGTGCCAGCAGGATCTTTAGCGGAACCTACGAGCAGTACTTC. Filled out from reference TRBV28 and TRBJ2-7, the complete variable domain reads DVKVTQSSRYLVKRTGEKVFLECVQDMDHENMFWYRQDPGLGLRLIYFSYDVKMKEKGDIPEGYSVSREKKERFSLILESASTNQTSMYLCASRIFSGTYEQYFGPGTRLTVT.

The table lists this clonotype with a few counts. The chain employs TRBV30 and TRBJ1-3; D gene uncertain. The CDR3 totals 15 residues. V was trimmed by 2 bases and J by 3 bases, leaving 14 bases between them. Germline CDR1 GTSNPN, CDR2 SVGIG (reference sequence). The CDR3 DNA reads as TGTGCCTGGAGTCCTGCAATGGTTGTTGGAAACACCATATATTTT. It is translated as CAWSPAMVVGNTIYF.

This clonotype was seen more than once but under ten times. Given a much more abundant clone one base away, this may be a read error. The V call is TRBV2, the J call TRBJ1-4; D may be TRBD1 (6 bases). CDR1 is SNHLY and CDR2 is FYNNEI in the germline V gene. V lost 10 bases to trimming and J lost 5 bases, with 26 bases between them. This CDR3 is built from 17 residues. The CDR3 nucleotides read TGTGCCATCAGCCCCCTCCTCCAGGGGCCGGAAAATGAAAAACTGTTTTTT. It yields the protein CAISPLLQGPENEKLFF.

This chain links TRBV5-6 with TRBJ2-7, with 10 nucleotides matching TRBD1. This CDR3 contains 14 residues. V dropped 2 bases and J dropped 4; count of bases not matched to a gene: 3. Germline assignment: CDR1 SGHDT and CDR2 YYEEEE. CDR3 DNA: TGTGCCAGCAGCTTATGGGACAGGGGTTACGAGCAGTACTTC. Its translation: CASSLWDRGYEQYF.

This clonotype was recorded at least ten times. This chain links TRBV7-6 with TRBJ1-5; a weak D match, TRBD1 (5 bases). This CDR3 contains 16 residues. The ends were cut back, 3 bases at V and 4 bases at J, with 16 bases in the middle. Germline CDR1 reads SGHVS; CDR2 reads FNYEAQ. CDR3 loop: CASSLDGTLKNQPQHF. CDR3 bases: TGTGCCAGCAGCTTGGACGGGACGCTCAAAAATCAGCCCCAGCATTTT.

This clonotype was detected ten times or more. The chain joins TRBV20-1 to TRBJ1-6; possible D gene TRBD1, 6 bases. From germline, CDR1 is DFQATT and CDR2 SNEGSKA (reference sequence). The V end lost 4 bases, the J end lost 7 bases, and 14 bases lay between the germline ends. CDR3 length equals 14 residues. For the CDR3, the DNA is TGCAGTGCTACCAACAGGGTGGAGAATTCACCCCTCCACTTT. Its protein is CSATNRVENSPLHF.

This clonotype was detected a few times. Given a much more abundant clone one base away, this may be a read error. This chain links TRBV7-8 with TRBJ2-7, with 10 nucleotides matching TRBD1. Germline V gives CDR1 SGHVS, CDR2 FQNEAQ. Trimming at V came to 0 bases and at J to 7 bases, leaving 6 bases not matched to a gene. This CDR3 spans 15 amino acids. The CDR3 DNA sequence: TGTGCCAGCAGCTTAGCGGGGACAGGGGTTGCTGAGCAGTACTTC. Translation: CASSLAGTGVAEQYF.

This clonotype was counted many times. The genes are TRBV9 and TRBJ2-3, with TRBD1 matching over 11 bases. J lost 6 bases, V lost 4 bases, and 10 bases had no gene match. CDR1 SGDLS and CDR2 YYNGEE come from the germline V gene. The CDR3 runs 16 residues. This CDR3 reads CASSSTGTGGFDTQYF. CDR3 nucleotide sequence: TGTGCCAGCAGCAGTACCGGGACAGGGGGATTCGATACGCAGTATTTT.

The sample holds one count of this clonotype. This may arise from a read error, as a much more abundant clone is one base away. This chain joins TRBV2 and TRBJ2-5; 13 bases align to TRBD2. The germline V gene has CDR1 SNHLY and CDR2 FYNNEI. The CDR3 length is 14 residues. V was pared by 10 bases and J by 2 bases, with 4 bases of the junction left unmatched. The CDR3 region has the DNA TGTGCCAACAGGGGACTAGCGGGGCAAGAGACCCAGTACTTC. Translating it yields CANRGLAGQETQYF.

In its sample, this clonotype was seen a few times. The CDR3 region is CSFWANTGELFF. The CDR3 nucleotides read TGCAGCTTTTGGGCGAACACCGGGGAGCTGTTTTTT. The genes are TRBV29-1 and TRBJ2-2, with D unresolved. The V end was cut by 8 bases, the J end by 0 bases, with 7 bases between. There are 12 residues in the CDR3. In germline, CDR1 is SQVTM, CDR2 ANQGSEA.

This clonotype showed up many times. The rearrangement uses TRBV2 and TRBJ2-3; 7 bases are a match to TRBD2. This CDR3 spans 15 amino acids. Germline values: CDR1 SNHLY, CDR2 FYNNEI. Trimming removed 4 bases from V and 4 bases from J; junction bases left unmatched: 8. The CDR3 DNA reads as TGTGCCAGCAGTGGGGGCGGGGGAACCCCAGATACGCAGTATTTT. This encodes CASSGGGGTPDTQYF.

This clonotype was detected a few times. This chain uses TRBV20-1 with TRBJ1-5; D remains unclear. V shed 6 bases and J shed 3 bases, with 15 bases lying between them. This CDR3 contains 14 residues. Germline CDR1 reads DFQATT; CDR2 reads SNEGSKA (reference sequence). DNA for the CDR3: TGCAGTGCCCCGGTGGGTCAGAACAATCAGCCCCAGCATTTT. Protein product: CSAPVGQNNQPQHF.